This record concerns one TCR beta chain sequence. Its matching antigen is unknown. This sample was taken from a study of primary melanoma T cells and metastatic recurrence. Study background: Tumors were T2–T4 primary melanomas thicker than 1 mm. Study-wide points: Adding T-cell fraction to thickness reportedly best improved survival prediction.

Data came from immunoSEQ multiplex PCR; TCRdb stores just in-frame clones and leaves some out. The table lists about 1,100 clones, under 80% of them singletons, with about 4.4% in the top ten. Unmatched junction bases numbered 8, after V lost 3 bases and J lost 0 bases. This CDR3 spans 18 amino acids. The germline V gene encodes CDR1 GTSNPN and CDR2 SVGIG (reference sequence). The chain couples TRBV30 to TRBJ2-6; TRBD1 agrees at 10 bases. Sequencing input: melanoma tumor tissue. The TCR was taken from a human donor with melanoma. In nucleotides, the CDR3 is TGTGCCTGGAGCGGGTTCGGGACAGGGGACTCTGGGGCCAACGTCCTGACTTTC. Translating gives CAWSGFGTGDSGANVLTF.